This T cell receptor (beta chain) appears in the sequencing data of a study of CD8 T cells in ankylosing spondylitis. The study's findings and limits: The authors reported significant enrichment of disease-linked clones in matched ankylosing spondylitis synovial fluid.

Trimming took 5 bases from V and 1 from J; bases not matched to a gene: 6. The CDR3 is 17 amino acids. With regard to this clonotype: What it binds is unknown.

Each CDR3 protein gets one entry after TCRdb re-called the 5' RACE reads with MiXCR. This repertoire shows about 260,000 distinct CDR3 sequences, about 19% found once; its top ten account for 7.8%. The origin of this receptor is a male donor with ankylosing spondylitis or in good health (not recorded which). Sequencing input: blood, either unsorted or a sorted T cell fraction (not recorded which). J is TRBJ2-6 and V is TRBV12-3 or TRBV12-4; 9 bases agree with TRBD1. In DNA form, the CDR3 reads TGTGCCAGCAGTACCCGACAGGGGGTTTCTGGGGCCAACGTCCTGACTTTC. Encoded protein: CASSTRQGVSGANVLTF.